Presented here are 19 T cell receptor beta chains from one specimen sequenced in a study of T cells after yellow fever vaccination. Each CDR3 protein is one row after TCRdb ran MiXCR on the 5' RACE reads. The sample holds about 230,000 distinct CDR3 sequences, around 6.7% seen once. Sample: CD4+ T cells sorted from PBMCs, taken on the day of the yellow fever booster vaccination. The receptors were sampled from a man aged 25-40 years who received the YFV17D yellow fever vaccine.

The sample holds many counts of this clonotype. V and J are TRBV5-6 and TRBJ2-3; D is unresolved. CDR1 SGHDT and CDR2 YYEEEE come from the germline V gene. V lost 5 bases and J 4 bases, leaving 8 bases between the germline ends. The CDR3 spans 12 residues. The CDR3 nucleotides read TGTGCCAGCAGTTCCCCCCCAGATACGCAGTATTTT. Translating gives CASSSPPDTQYF. The complete variable domain, with remaining parts taken from reference TRBV5-6 and TRBJ2-3, reads DAGVTQSPTHLIKTRGQQVTLRCSPKSGHDTVSWYQQALGQGPQFIFQYYEEEERQRGNFPDRFSGHQFPNYSSELNVNALLLGDSALYLCASSSPPDTQYFGPGTRLTVL.

This rearrangement joins TRBV24-1 to TRBJ1-3; 7 positions agree with TRBD1. The V gene's germline CDR1 is KGHDR and CDR2 SFDVKD. The CDR3 runs 15 residues. Trimming removed 4 bases from V and 2 bases from J; junction bases left unmatched: 4. The CDR3 DNA reads as TGTGCCACCAGTGACGGGAGGGGGCCTGGAAACACCATATATTTT. Its translation is CATSDGRGPGNTIYF.

This clonotype was seen a few times. The CDR3 DNA follows: TGCGCCAGCAGTTCTTCCGGGACTGGCACAGATACGCAGTATTTT. Residues: CASSSSGTGTDTQYF. The chain uses TRBV5-1 and TRBJ2-3; possibly TRBD2 for D (6 bases). Germline loops: CDR1 SGHRS, CDR2 YFSETQ. This CDR3 has 15 amino acids. The V gene lost 5 bases and the J gene lost 1 base, with 14 bases spanning the gap.

The chain joins TRBV30 to TRBJ2-1; 7 bases match TRBD1. Unmatched junction bases numbered 2, after V lost 0 bases and J lost 9 bases. CDR1 is GTSNPN and CDR2 is SVGIG in the germline V gene (reference sequence). This CDR3 comprises 12 residues. For the CDR3, the DNA is TGTGCCTGGAGTGTACAGGGGATTGAGCAGTTCTTC. Amino acids: CAWSVQGIEQFF. Using reference TRBV30 and TRBJ2-1 for the parts outside the CDR3, the full variable domain is SQTIHQWPATLVQPVGSPLSLECTVEGTSNPNLYWYRQAAGRGLQLLFYSVGIGQISSEVPQNLSASRPQDRQFILSSKKLLLSDSGFYLCAWSVQGIEQFFGPGTRLTVL.

This chain joins TRBV5-5 and TRBJ2-7; 8 nucleotides align to TRBD2. Germline trimming cut 5 bases from V and 6 bases from J; bases unmatched to any gene: 7. This CDR3 has 13 amino acids. From germline, CDR1 is SGHKS and CDR2 YYEKEE (reference sequence). The CDR3 region is CASSPGTRSEQYF. The CDR3 region has the DNA TGTGCCAGCAGTCCCGGGACTAGGTCCGAGCAGTACTTC.

The chain uses TRBV7-3 and TRBJ2-1; D remains ambiguous. The CDR3 is 14 residues long. V was pared by 6 bases and J by 7 bases, with 16 bases between. Germline V lookup: CDR1 SGHTA, CDR2 FQGTGA. The CDR3 sequence: CASRPIKEINEQFF. For the CDR3, the DNA is TGTGCCAGCAGACCGATAAAGGAGATAAATGAGCAGTTCTTC.

This clonotype was seen a handful of times. The rearrangement links TRBV24-1 to TRBJ1-2; D is unclear. The CDR3 extends over 11 amino acids. Trimming removed 0 bases at V and 7 bases at J, with 2 bases between. Germline values: CDR1 KGHDR, CDR2 SFDVKD. The DNA for the CDR3 is TGTGCCACCAGTGATTTGTCTGGCTACACCTTC. Protein sequence: CATSDLSGYTF.

This clonotype was seen only a few times. The gene calls are TRBV7-9 and TRBJ1-5, with D tentatively TRBD1 (6 bases). CDR3 length equals 16 residues. V lost 1 base, J lost 9 bases, and 19 bases lay in between. CDR1 is SEHNR, CDR2 FQNEAQ, per germline (reference sequence). DNA for the CDR3: TGTGCCAGCAGCTTAGATAGAGTGGGGGGGCAGGGGCCCCAGCATTTT. Protein product: CASSLDRVGGQGPQHF. Variable domain in full (rest from reference TRBV7-9 and TRBJ1-5): DTGVSQNPRHKITKRGQNVTFRCDPISEHNRLYWYRQTLGQGPEFLTYFQNEAQLEKSRLLSDRFSAERPKGSFSTLEIQRTEQGDSAMYLCASSLDRVGGQGPQHFGDGTRLSIL.

This clonotype was detected a few times. The chain combines TRBV7-2 with TRBJ2-1, with 11 bases matching TRBD2. The V gene's germline CDR1 is SGHTA and CDR2 FQGNSA. The ends lost 4 bases at V and 4 bases at J; junction bases unmatched: 3. CDR3 length: 15 amino acids. The CDR3 protein is CASSYLAGGYNEQFF. CDR3 bases: TGTGCCAGCAGCTACTTAGCGGGAGGGTACAATGAGCAGTTCTTC.

There are many counts of this clonotype. The V and J genes are TRBV12-3 or TRBV12-4 and TRBJ1-5; D uncertain. This CDR3 spans 12 amino acids. V gave up 2 bases and J gave up 6 bases, with 5 bases separating them. The CDR3, as DNA: TGTGCCAGCAGTTTATTTCCTCAGCCCCAGCATTTT. It is translated as CASSLFPQPQHF.

The chain is built from TRBV5-1 and TRBJ2-1, with 7 positions matching TRBD2. The length of the CDR3 is 15 residues. The V gene end was trimmed by 0 bases and the J gene end by 7 bases; junction bases not matched to a gene: 7. Germline V gene sequence: CDR1 SGHRS, CDR2 YFSETQ. DNA of the CDR3: TGCGCCAGCAGCTTGGGGGCGGCGGGAGTAAATGAGCAGTTCTTC. Translating gives CASSLGAAGVNEQFF.

This chain joins TRBV20-1 and TRBJ2-3, with 8 bases identical to TRBD2. The germline V gene has CDR1 DFQATT and CDR2 SNEGSKA (reference sequence). V was pared by 5 bases and J by 3 bases, with 19 bases of the junction left unmatched. CDR3 size: 18 residues. Here the CDR3 reads CSASPPLAGRPPTDTQYF. The CDR3 DNA sequence: TGCAGTGCTTCCCCCCCTCTAGCGGGCCGCCCTCCGACAGATACGCAGTATTTT.

This clonotype was observed many times. The chain couples TRBV27 to TRBJ2-7, with 7 bases lining up with TRBD2. The trim removed 3 bases at V and 1 base at J, leaving 3 bases unmatched. Germline CDR1 reads MNHEY; CDR2 reads SMNVEV (reference sequence). The CDR3 is made up of 14 amino acids. Written as DNA, the CDR3 is TGTGCCAGCAGTTTTCTAGCGGAATCCTACGAGCAGTACTTC. It translates to CASSFLAESYEQYF.

This clonotype has only a few counts. The chain uses TRBV6-2 or TRBV6-3 and TRBJ2-1; D may be TRBD1 (5 bases). The length of the CDR3 is 17 residues. Trimming took 0 bases from V and 3 from J, leaving 15 bases between them. CDR1 and CDR2 from the germline V gene are MNHEY and SVGEGT. The CDR3 protein is CASSYSNRGRYYNEQFF. The CDR3 bases are TGTGCCAGCAGTTACTCGAATAGGGGTCGATACTACAATGAGCAGTTCTTC.

This clonotype showed up many times. The chain uses TRBV28 and TRBJ2-7; D gene unclear. The CDR3 consists of 15 residues. Germline V gene data show CDR1 as MDHEN and CDR2 as SYDVKM. Trimming shortened V by 4 bases and J by 0 bases, and 13 bases separated the two germline ends. This chain's CDR3 is CASSSIDKSSYEQYF. CDR3 bases: TGTGCCAGCAGTTCCATAGATAAGAGCTCCTACGAGCAGTACTTC.

In its sample, this clonotype was seen many times. This chain connects TRBV20-1 to TRBJ2-3; 11 bases are a match to TRBD2. Germline V gene sequence: CDR1 DFQATT, CDR2 SNEGSKA (reference sequence). The V gene end was trimmed by 6 bases and the J gene end by 5 bases; junction bases not matched to a gene: 10. This CDR3 comprises 15 residues. The CDR3 bases are TGCAGTGCGATACTAGCGGGAGTAGTAGGAGATACGCAGTATTTT. Translated, it gives CSAILAGVVGDTQYF.

This clonotype was detected only a few times. CDR3 amino acids: CASSLYQGVGELFF. The DNA for the CDR3 is TGTGCCAGCAGTCTCTACCAGGGGGTCGGGGAGCTGTTTTTT. The rearrangement joins TRBV28 to TRBJ2-2; 7 bases fit TRBD1. The junction had 7 bases not matched to a gene; V was cut back by 5 bases and J by 7 bases. Germline values: CDR1 MDHEN, CDR2 SYDVKM. The CDR3 has 14 amino acids.

This clonotype was recorded at least ten times. The junction does not match germline at one end; this may be a read error. This chain connects TRBV7-7 to TRBJ2-5; 9 bases line up with TRBD2. This CDR3 has 14 amino acids. Germline V gene lookup returns CDR1 SSHAT and CDR2 FNYEAQ (reference sequence). In DNA form, the CDR3 reads TGTGCTAGCAGCTTAGGCGGGAGGGGAGAGACCCAGTACTTC. It encodes CASSLGGRGETQYF.

This clonotype was counted only a few times. In DNA form, the CDR3 reads TGTGCCAGCGGACTTAGCGGAAAACCCGGGAATGAGCAGTTCTTC. Amino acids: CASGLSGKPGNEQFF. J is TRBJ2-1 and V is TRBV7-3; tentative D call: TRBD2 (6 bases). This CDR3 has 15 residues. Germline V gives CDR1 SGHTA, CDR2 FQGTGA. The germline V and J ends were trimmed by 8 bases and 7 bases, with 21 bases remaining between them.